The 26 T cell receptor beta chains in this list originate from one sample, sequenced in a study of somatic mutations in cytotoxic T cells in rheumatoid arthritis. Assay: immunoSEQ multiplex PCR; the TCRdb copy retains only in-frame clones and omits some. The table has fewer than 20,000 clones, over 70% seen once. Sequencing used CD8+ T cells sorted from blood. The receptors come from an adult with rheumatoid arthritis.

The DNA for the CDR3 is TGTGCCAGTAAACCCCGGGGTGACACTGAAGCTTTCTTT. Protein sequence: CASKPRGDTEAFF. The chain links TRBV19 to TRBJ1-1; no clear D gene. V dropped 7 bases and J dropped 3 bases, with 12 bases sitting between them. Germline V lookup: CDR1 LNHDA, CDR2 SQIVND (reference sequence). This CDR3 spans 13 amino acids.

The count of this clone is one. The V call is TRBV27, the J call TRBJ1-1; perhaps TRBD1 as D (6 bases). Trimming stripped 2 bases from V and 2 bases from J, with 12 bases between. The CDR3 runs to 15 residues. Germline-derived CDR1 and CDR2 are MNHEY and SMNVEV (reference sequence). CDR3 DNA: TGTGCCAGCAGTTTAGTAGGGGGGGCAAACACTGAAGCTTTCTTT. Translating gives CASSLVGGANTEAFF.

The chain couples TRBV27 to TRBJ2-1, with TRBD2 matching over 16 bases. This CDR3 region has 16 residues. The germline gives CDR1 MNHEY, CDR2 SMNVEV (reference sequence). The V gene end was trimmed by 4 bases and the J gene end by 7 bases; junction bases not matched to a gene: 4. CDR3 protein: CASSSGTSGRGNEQFF. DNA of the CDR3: TGTGCCAGCAGTTCCGGGACTAGCGGGAGGGGTAATGAGCAGTTCTTC.

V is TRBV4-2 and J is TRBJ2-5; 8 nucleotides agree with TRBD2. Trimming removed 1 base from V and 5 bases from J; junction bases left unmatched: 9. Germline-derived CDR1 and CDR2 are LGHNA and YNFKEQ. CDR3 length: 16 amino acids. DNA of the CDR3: TGTGCCAGCAGCCAAGCGGGGGGGCGGGGGATGGAGACCCAGTACTTC. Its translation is CASSQAGGRGMETQYF.

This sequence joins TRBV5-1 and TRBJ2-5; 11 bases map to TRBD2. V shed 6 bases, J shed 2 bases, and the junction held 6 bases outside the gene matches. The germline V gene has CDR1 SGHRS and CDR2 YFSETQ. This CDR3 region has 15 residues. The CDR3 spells CASTLAGGPQETQYF. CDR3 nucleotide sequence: TGCGCCAGCACCCTAGCGGGAGGACCTCAAGAGACCCAGTACTTC.

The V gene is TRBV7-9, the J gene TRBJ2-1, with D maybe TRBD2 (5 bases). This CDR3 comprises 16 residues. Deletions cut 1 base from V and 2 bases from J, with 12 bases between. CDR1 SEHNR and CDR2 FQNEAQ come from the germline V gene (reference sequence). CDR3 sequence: CASSLVVGVTYNEQFF. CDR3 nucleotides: TGTGCCAGCAGCTTAGTGGTGGGAGTGACCTACAATGAGCAGTTCTTC.

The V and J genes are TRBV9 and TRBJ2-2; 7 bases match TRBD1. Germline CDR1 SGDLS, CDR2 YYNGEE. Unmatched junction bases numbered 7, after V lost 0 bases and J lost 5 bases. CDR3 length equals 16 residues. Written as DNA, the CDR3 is TGTGCCAGCAGCGTAGAATCCAGGGGGTTGACCGGGGAGCTGTTTTTT. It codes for CASSVESRGLTGELFF.

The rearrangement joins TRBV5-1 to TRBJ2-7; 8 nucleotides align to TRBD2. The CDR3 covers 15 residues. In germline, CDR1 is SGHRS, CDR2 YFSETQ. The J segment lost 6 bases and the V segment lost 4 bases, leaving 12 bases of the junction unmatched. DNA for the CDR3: TGCGCCAGCAGCACCACCACGGGACTAGGTGGCGAGCAGTACTTC. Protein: CASSTTTGLGGEQYF.

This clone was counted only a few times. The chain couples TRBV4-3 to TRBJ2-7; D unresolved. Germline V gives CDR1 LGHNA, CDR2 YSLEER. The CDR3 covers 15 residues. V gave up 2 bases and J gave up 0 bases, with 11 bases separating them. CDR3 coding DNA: TGCGCCAGCAGCCAATCCCGTTCAAGCTCCTACGAGCAGTACTTC. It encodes CASSQSRSSSYEQYF.

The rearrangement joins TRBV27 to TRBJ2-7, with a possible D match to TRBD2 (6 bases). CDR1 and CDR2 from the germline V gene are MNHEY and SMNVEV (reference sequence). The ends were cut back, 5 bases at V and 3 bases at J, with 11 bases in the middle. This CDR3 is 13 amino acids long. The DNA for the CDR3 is TGTGCCAGCAGTAGTACTAGCAGCTACGAGCAGTACTTC. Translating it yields CASSSTSSYEQYF.

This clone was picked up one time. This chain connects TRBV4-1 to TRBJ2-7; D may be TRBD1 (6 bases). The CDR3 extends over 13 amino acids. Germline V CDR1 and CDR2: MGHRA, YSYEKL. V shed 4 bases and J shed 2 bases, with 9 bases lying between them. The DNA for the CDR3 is TGCGCCAGCAGCCGGACAGTAACCTACGAGCAGTACTTC. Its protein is CASSRTVTYEQYF.

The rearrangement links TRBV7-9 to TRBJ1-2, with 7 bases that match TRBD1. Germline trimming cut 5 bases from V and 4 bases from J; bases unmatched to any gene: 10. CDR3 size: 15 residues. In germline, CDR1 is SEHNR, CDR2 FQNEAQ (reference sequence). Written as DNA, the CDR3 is TGTGCCAGCAGCGGTCAAGGGGGCATGGTCTATGGCTACACCTTC. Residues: CASSGQGGMVYGYTF.

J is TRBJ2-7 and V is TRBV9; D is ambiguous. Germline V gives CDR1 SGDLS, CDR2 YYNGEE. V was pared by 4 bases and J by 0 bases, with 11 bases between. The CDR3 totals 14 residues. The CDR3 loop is CASSQETPSYEQYF. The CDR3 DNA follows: TGTGCCAGCAGCCAAGAGACGCCCTCCTACGAGCAGTACTTC. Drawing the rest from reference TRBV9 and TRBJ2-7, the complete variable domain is DSGVTQTPKHLITATGQRVTLRCSPRSGDLSVYWYQQSLDQGLQFLIQYYNGEERAKGNILERFSAQQFPDLHSELNLSSLELGDSALYFCASSQETPSYEQYFGPGTRLTVT.

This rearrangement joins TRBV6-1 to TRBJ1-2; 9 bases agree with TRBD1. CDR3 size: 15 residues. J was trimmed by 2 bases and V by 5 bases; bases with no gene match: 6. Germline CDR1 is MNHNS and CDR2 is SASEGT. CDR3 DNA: TGTGCCAGCAGTTTCCGGGACAGGGTCAACTATGGCTACACCTTC. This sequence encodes CASSFRDRVNYGYTF.

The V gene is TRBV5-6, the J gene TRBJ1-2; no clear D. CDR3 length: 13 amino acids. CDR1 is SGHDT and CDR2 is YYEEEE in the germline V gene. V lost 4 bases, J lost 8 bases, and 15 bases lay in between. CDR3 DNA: TGTGCCAGCAGCCAGGACGGGTCGGAGGGCTACACCTTC. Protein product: CASSQDGSEGYTF.

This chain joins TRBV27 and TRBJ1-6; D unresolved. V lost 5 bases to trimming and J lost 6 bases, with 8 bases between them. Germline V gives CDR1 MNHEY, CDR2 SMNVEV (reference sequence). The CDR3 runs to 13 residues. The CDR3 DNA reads TGTGCCAGCAGTCCCTCTACTAATTCACCCCTCCACTTT. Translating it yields CASSPSTNSPLHF.

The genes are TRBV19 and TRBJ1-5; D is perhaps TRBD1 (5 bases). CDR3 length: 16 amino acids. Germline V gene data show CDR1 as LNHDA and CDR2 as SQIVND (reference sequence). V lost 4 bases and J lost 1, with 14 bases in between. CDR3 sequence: CASSTLGGGSNQPQHF. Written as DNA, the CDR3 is TGTGCCAGTAGTACCCTGGGGGGAGGGAGCAATCAGCCCCAGCATTTT.

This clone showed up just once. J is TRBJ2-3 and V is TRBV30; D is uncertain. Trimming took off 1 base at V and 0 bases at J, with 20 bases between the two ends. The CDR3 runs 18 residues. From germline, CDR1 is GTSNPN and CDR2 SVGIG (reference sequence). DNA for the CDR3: TGTGCCTGGAGTGCCCCCGGCCAGGCCAAACGAAGCACAGATACGCAGTATTTT. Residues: CAWSAPGQAKRSTDTQYF.

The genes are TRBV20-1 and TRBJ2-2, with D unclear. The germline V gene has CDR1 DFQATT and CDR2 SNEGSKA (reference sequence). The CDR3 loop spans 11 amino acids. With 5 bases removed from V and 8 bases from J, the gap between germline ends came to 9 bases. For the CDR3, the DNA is TGCAGTGCTCCCTTGTCGGGGGAGCTGTTTTTT. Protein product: CSAPLSGELFF.

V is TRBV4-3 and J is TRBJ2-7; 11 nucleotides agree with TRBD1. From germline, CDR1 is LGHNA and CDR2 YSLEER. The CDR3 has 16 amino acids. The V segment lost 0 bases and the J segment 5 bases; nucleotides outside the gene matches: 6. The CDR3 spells CASSQDTDRGLNEQYF. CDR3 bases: TGCGCCAGCAGCCAAGATACGGACAGGGGGCTTAACGAGCAGTACTTC.

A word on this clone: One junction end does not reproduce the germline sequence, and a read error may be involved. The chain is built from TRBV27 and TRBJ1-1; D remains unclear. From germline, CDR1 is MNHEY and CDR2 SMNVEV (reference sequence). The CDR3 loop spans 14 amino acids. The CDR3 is CASSLSIVGAEAFF. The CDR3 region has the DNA TGTGCCAGCAGTCTATCGATTGTTGGGGCTGAAGCTTTCTTT.

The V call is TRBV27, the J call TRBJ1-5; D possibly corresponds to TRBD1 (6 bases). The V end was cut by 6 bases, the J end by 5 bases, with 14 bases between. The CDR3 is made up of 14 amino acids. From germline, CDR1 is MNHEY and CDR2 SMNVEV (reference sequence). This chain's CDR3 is CASSIRGYDQPQHF. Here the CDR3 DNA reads TGTGCCAGCAGCATCAGGGGTTACGATCAGCCCCAGCATTTT.

The CDR3 reads CASSHEETQYF. CDR3 DNA: TGTGCCAGCAGCCACGAAGAGACCCAGTACTTC. J is TRBJ2-5 and V is TRBV7-9; no clear D. The V end was cut by 5 bases, the J end by 3 bases, with 4 bases between. Per the germline V gene, CDR1 is SEHNR and CDR2 is FQNEAQ (reference sequence). This CDR3 has 11 amino acids.

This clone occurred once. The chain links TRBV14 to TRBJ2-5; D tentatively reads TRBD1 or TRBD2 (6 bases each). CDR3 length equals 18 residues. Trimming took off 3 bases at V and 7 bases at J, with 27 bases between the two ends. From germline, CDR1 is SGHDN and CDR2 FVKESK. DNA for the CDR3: TGTGCCAGCAGCCATTTGGGGGGCCAAGGGACCTACTTTTGGACCCAGTACTTC. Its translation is CASSHLGGQGTYFWTQYF.

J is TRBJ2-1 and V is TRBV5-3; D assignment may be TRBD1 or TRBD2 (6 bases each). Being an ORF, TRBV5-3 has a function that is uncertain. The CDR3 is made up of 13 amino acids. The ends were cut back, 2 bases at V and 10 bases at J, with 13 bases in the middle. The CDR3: CARSLTGGLEQFF. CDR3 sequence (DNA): TGTGCCAGAAGCTTAACCGGGGGCCTAGAGCAGTTCTTC.

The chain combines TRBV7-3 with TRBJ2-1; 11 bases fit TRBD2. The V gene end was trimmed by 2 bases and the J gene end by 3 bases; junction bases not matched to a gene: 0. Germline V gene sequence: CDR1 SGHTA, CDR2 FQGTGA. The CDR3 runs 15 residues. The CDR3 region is CASSLLAGGYNEQFF. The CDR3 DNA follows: TGTGCCAGCAGCTTACTAGCGGGGGGCTACAATGAGCAGTTCTTC. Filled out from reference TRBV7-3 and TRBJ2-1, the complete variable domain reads GAGVSQTPSNKVTEKGKYVELRCDPISGHTALYWYRQSLGQGPEFLIYFQGTGAADDSGLPNDRFFAVRPEGSVSTLKIQRTERGDSAVYLCASSLLAGGYNEQFFGPGTRLTVL.